The 13 T cell receptor beta chains listed next were all sequenced from one sample in a study of cytomegalovirus exposure and HLA in healthy donors. Primers for the PCR totalled 60 Vbeta and 13 Jbeta. Assay: immunoSEQ multiplex PCR; the TCRdb copy retains only in-frame clones and omits some. The repertoire consists of about 120,000 clones, with 65% to 80% occurring once and the leading ten covering just under 3%. Sequencing was carried out using PBMCs. All receptors come from a woman aged 40 to 55 in good health and CMV-seropositive.

The chain couples TRBV5-4 to TRBJ2-1; weak D call: TRBD2 (5 bases). With 3 bases removed from V and 4 bases from J, the gap between germline ends came to 17 bases. Germline V gene lookup returns CDR1 SGHNT and CDR2 YYREEE (reference sequence). The CDR3 sequence is 16 residues long. As DNA, the CDR3 is TGTGCCAGCAGCTCCTCGGGGATGCCTAAGTACAATGAGCAGTTCTTC. Amino acid sequence: CASSSSGMPKYNEQFF.

This clone turned up a few times. The J gene is TRBJ2-3, the V gene TRBV7-2, with TRBD1 identical over 10 bases. The J segment lost 5 bases and the V segment lost 2 bases, leaving 10 bases of the junction unmatched. Looked up from germline, CDR1 is SGHTA and CDR2 is FQGNSA. The CDR3 extends over 17 amino acids. The chain's CDR3 is CASSLSLPGQGKDTQYF. The DNA for the CDR3 is TGTGCCAGCAGCTTATCCCTACCGGGACAGGGGAAAGATACGCAGTATTTT.

The chain employs TRBV4-3 and TRBJ2-7; tentative D call: TRBD2 (5 bases). Trimming stripped 0 bases from V and 2 bases from J, with 11 bases between. This CDR3 has 15 residues. Germline assignment: CDR1 LGHNA and CDR2 YSLEER. The DNA of the CDR3 is TGCGCCAGCAGCCAAGATTATCGGGGAACCTACGAGCAGTACTTC. Translated, it gives CASSQDYRGTYEQYF.

This clone was observed a single time. This CDR3 is CASSSRTNEKLFF. As DNA, the CDR3 is TGTGCCAGCAGCTCCAGGACTAATGAAAAACTGTTTTTT. The chain recombines TRBV7-9 with TRBJ1-4, with D unresolved. V gave up 4 bases and J gave up 2 bases, with 5 bases separating them. The CDR3 covers 13 residues. CDR1 is SEHNR and CDR2 is FQNEAQ in the germline V gene (reference sequence). The variable domain in full, completed from reference TRBV7-9 and TRBJ1-4, reads DTGVSQNPRHKITKRGQNVTFRCDPISEHNRLYWYRQTLGQGPEFLTYFQNEAQLEKSRLLSDRFSAERPKGSFSTLEIQRTEQGDSAMYLCASSSRTNEKLFFGSGTQLSVL.

This chain uses TRBV6-5 with TRBJ1-1, with D unresolved. V dropped 2 bases and J dropped 1 base, with 8 bases sitting between them. The CDR3 has 14 amino acids. CDR1 is MNHEY and CDR2 is SVGAGI in the germline V gene. CDR3 protein: CASSYPGENTEAFF. The CDR3 DNA follows: TGTGCCAGCAGTTACCCCGGGGAGAACACTGAAGCTTTCTTT.

On this clone: Other DNA sequences in the sample encode the same CDR3. The chain has TRBV28 and TRBJ1-1, with D possibly TRBD1 on 5 matching bases. V was cut by 2 bases and J by 4 bases, with 8 bases left in between. CDR3 length equals 13 residues. Germline CDR1 and CDR2: MDHEN and SYDVKM. CDR3 sequence: CASSLTGVTEAFF. As DNA, the CDR3 is TGTGCCAGCAGTTTAACGGGGGTCACTGAAGCTTTCTTT.

This clone has more than one count but fewer than ten. The rearrangement links TRBV6-6 to TRBJ2-7; 9 positions agree with TRBD1. CDR3 size: 14 residues. V was clipped by 5 bases and J by 1 base; unmatched bases: 3. The germline V gene has CDR1 MNHNY and CDR2 SVGAGI (reference sequence). Written as DNA, the CDR3 is TGTGCCAGCAGTCTGGGACAGGGTTCCTACGAGCAGTACTTC. Residues: CASSLGQGSYEQYF.

The table lists this clone with a count of one. V usage is TRBV19 and J usage is TRBJ2-3, with 9 bases that match TRBD1. The CDR3 covers 16 residues. In germline, CDR1 is LNHDA, CDR2 SQIVND (reference sequence). J gave up 3 bases and V 3 bases, and 7 bases lay outside the gene matches. In DNA, the CDR3 is TGTGCCAGTAGTATTGCACAGGGGGCTTCAACAGATACGCAGTATTTT. This codes for CASSIAQGASTDTQYF.

The chain recombines TRBV7-8 with TRBJ2-3; D gene ambiguous. The CDR3 runs to 12 residues. The V end was cut by 8 bases, the J end by 3 bases, with 9 bases between. The V gene's germline CDR1 is SGHVS and CDR2 FQNEAQ. This CDR3 reads CASGQRTDTQYF. For the CDR3, the DNA is TGTGCCAGCGGCCAGAGGACAGATACGCAGTATTTT.

The V gene is TRBV11-2, the J gene TRBJ2-1, with D unclear. This CDR3 is built from 13 residues. The V and J ends lost 1 base and 8 bases respectively, with 9 bases between them. CDR1 and CDR2 (germline): SGHAT, FQNNGV. This CDR3 reads CASSLVPVDEQFF. The CDR3 bases are TGTGCCAGCAGCTTAGTCCCAGTCGATGAGCAGTTCTTC.

This chain links TRBV7-3 with TRBJ2-7; 8 bases match TRBD2. The CDR3 has 13 residues. Trimming took 4 bases from V and 6 from J; bases not matched to a gene: 5. In germline, CDR1 is SGHTA, CDR2 FQGTGA. The CDR3 sequence: CASSSGLGGEQYF. CDR3 nucleotides: TGTGCCAGCAGCTCGGGACTAGGCGGCGAGCAGTACTTC.

The chain has TRBV5-6 and TRBJ2-5; D remains ambiguous. This CDR3 has 13 residues. Germline assignment: CDR1 SGHDT and CDR2 YYEEEE. V was cut by 0 bases and J by 3 bases, with 6 bases left in between. CDR3 sequence reads: CASSLEPKETQYF. DNA for the CDR3: TGTGCCAGCAGCTTGGAGCCCAAAGAGACCCAGTACTTC.

The chain employs TRBV27 and TRBJ1-1, with D possibly being TRBD1 (6 bases). V dropped 3 bases and J dropped 0 bases, with 14 bases sitting between them. The CDR3 covers 16 residues. The germline gives CDR1 MNHEY, CDR2 SMNVEV (reference sequence). CDR3 DNA: TGTGCCAGCAGTTTGCAACGAACAGGGTTGAACACTGAAGCTTTCTTT. It codes for CASSLQRTGLNTEAFF.